Below are 18 T cell receptor beta chains sequenced from a single sample in a study of T-cell memory formation after mild COVID-19. TCRdb recomputed calls from the 5' RACE reads with MiXCR, one row per CDR3 protein. The sample shows 80,000 to 95,000 distinct CDR3 sequences, around a quarter of them seen only once. What was sequenced was PBMCs or a T cell subset sorted from them (not recorded which). These receptors were obtained from a man in his late teens or twenties who had mild COVID-19 (a few samples of this study predate the infection). Cell type and time point are not known.

The rearrangement uses TRBV10-3 and TRBJ2-3; 16 bases map to TRBD2. J lost 2 bases, V lost 4 bases, and 6 bases had no gene match. CDR3 size: 18 residues. CDR1 is ENHRY and CDR2 is SYGVKD in the germline V gene. The CDR3 DNA reads TGTGCCATCAGTGGCCCGGGACTAGCGGGGGGGGCCACAGATACGCAGTATTTT. Its translation: CAISGPGLAGGATDTQYF.

This clonotype was seen ten or more times. The chain joins TRBV7-9 to TRBJ2-5, with D perhaps matching TRBD1 (6 bases). Germline lookup yields CDR1 SEHNR and CDR2 FQNEAQ (reference sequence). The CDR3 runs 14 residues. V was trimmed by 1 base and J by 1 base, leaving 7 bases between them. Here the CDR3 reads CASSLEGGQETQYF. DNA of the CDR3: TGTGCCAGCAGCTTAGAAGGGGGCCAAGAGACCCAGTACTTC.

This chain joins TRBV5-1 and TRBJ1-2; the D gene is possibly TRBD1 (6 bases). Germline V lookup: CDR1 SGHRS, CDR2 YFSETQ. With 0 bases removed from V and 7 bases from J, the gap between germline ends came to 16 bases. The CDR3 loop spans 15 amino acids. CDR3 in DNA: TGCGCCAGCAGCTTGGGTGGACAGAGCCTTGTTGGCTACACCTTC. Protein product: CASSLGGQSLVGYTF.

The chain is built from TRBV20-1 and TRBJ1-1; 7 nucleotides line up with TRBD1. CDR3 length: 15 residues. V dropped 2 bases and J dropped 3; count of bases not matched to a gene: 9. CDR1 is DFQATT and CDR2 is SNEGSKA in the germline V gene (reference sequence). The CDR3 reads CSARPPDRRDTEAFF. DNA of the CDR3: TGCAGTGCTAGACCCCCGGACAGGCGCGACACTGAAGCTTTCTTT.

Points on this clonotype: At one end, the junction sequence differs from germline, possibly due to a read error. The V call is TRBV5-1, the J call TRBJ2-1, with D unresolved. There are 16 residues in the CDR3. Germline CDR1 and CDR2: SGHRS and YFSETQ. CDR3 residues: CAGSLDLSASYNEQFF. The CDR3 DNA reads TGCGCCGGCAGCTTGGACCTCTCGGCCTCTTACAATGAGCAGTTCTTC.

This clonotype was observed a few times. The rearrangement joins TRBV4-1 to TRBJ2-5; possible D gene TRBD2, 5 bases. The V gene lost 3 bases and the J gene lost 3 bases, with 14 bases spanning the gap. The CDR3 is 15 residues long. Germline-derived CDR1 and CDR2 are MGHRA and YSYEKL. CDR3 coding DNA: TGCGCCAGCAGCCACCCCCCCAACGGGGAAGAGACCCAGTACTTC. It codes for CASSHPPNGEETQYF.

The chain carries TRBV20-1 and TRBJ1-1; D unresolved. Germline V gene lookup returns CDR1 DFQATT and CDR2 SNEGSKA (reference sequence). Trimming removed 6 bases from V and 1 base from J, with 9 bases in between. The CDR3 length is 12 residues. The DNA for the CDR3 is TGCAGTGCGACCGGACCGAACACTGAAGCTTTCTTT. The encoded protein is CSATGPNTEAFF.

The chain has TRBV7-8 and TRBJ2-3, with D possibly TRBD1 on 6 matching bases. Germline V gene data show CDR1 as SGHVS and CDR2 as FQNEAQ. Trimming cost V 5 bases and J 0 bases, with 15 bases left between them. CDR3 length equals 16 residues. Written as DNA, the CDR3 is TGTGCCAGCAGCCCCGGGACACAGACTAGCACAGATACGCAGTATTTT. Its protein is CASSPGTQTSTDTQYF. The whole variable domain, filled in from reference TRBV7-8 and TRBJ2-3, reads GAGVSQSPRYKVAKRGQDVALRCDPISGHVSLFWYQQALGQGPEFLTYFQNEAQLDKSGLPSDRFFAERPEGSVSTLKIQRTQQEDSAVYLCASSPGTQTSTDTQYFGPGTRLTVL.

The chain couples TRBV7-9 to TRBJ1-1; 9 bases are a match to TRBD1. V gave up 5 bases and J gave up 6 bases; unmatched junction bases: 10. This CDR3 comprises 15 residues. Germline-derived CDR1 and CDR2 are SEHNR and FQNEAQ (reference sequence). This chain's CDR3 is CASSGRDRAVAEAFF. CDR3 DNA: TGTGCCAGCAGCGGGCGGGACAGGGCCGTTGCTGAAGCTTTCTTT.

The J gene is TRBJ1-1, the V gene TRBV5-1; the match to TRBD1 covers 7 bases. Germline assignment: CDR1 SGHRS and CDR2 YFSETQ. Trimming removed 0 bases from V and 6 bases from J; junction bases left unmatched: 17. CDR3 length equals 18 residues. The DNA of the CDR3 is TGCGCCAGCAGCTTGGCCTCGGCAGGGGGTTCGGGTAGCGCTGAAGCTTTCTTT. It translates to CASSLASAGGSGSAEAFF.

The chain uses TRBV29-1 and TRBJ1-2, with D possibly matching TRBD1 (5 bases). Looked up from germline, CDR1 is SQVTM and CDR2 is ANQGSEA. The CDR3 extends over 13 amino acids. The V and J ends lost 3 bases and 4 bases respectively, with 12 bases between them. The CDR3 loop reads CSVEETDSYGYTF. CDR3 nucleotides: TGCAGCGTTGAGGAAACCGACAGCTATGGCTACACCTTC.

CDR3 DNA sequence: TGTGCCAGCAGTGACAGGGAGATACCCTACGAGCAGTACTTC. Its translation is CASSDREIPYEQYF. The chain recombines TRBV6-2 or TRBV6-3 with TRBJ2-7, with 7 positions matching TRBD1. Trimming removed 5 bases from V and 2 bases from J; junction bases left unmatched: 6. This CDR3 contains 14 residues. Germline assignment: CDR1 MNHEY and CDR2 SVGEGT.

This clonotype was seen ten or more times. The gene calls are TRBV7-9 and TRBJ2-5; no reliable D call. Germline V gene sequence: CDR1 SEHNR, CDR2 FQNEAQ (reference sequence). This CDR3 spans 12 amino acids. V shed 3 bases and J shed 1 base, with 3 bases lying between them. CDR3 sequence (DNA): TGTGCCAGCAGCTTGGGCCAAGAGACCCAGTACTTC. The encoded protein is CASSLGQETQYF.

This clonotype was counted a single time. This rearrangement joins TRBV7-9 to TRBJ2-3; 9 bases align to TRBD1. Per the germline V gene, CDR1 is SEHNR and CDR2 is FQNEAQ (reference sequence). This CDR3 is built from 15 residues. The junction had 3 bases not matched to a gene; V was cut back by 1 base and J by 4 bases. The CDR3 loop is CASSLVGTGPDTQYF. CDR3 DNA sequence: TGTGCCAGCAGCTTAGTCGGGACAGGGCCAGATACGCAGTATTTT. Supplemented by reference TRBV7-9 and TRBJ2-3, the full variable domain reads DTGVSQNPRHKITKRGQNVTFRCDPISEHNRLYWYRQTLGQGPEFLTYFQNEAQLEKSRLLSDRFSAERPKGSFSTLEIQRTEQGDSAMYLCASSLVGTGPDTQYFGPGTRLTVL.

The CDR3 DNA sequence: TGCAGCGTGGCGGACGGGACCTCTGGGGCCAACGTCCTGACTTTC. The encoded protein is CSVADGTSGANVLTF. The chain recombines TRBV29-1 with TRBJ2-6; D might be TRBD1 or TRBD2, each matching 5 bases. Germline V lookup: CDR1 SQVTM, CDR2 ANQGSEA. The CDR3 runs to 15 residues. V was trimmed by 6 bases and J by 0 bases, leaving 12 bases between them.

The chain uses TRBV3-1 and TRBJ2-3; unclear D gene. Germline lookup yields CDR1 LGHDT and CDR2 YNNKEL (reference sequence). Trimming pared 4 bases from V and 0 bases from J, leaving 8 bases between. This CDR3 is 14 amino acids long. The CDR3 DNA follows: TGTGCCAGCAGCCCTGGGCAAAGCACAGATACGCAGTATTTT. This translates into CASSPGQSTDTQYF.

The chain recombines TRBV9 with TRBJ2-3, with D possibly being TRBD1 (6 bases). This CDR3 comprises 13 residues. From germline, CDR1 is SGDLS and CDR2 YYNGEE. V gave up 4 bases and J gave up 4 bases, with 10 bases separating them. In nucleotides, the CDR3 is TGTGCCAGCAGCTCAGGGGTACCAGATACGCAGTATTTT. Residues: CASSSGVPDTQYF.

This clonotype was recorded a few times. This rearrangement joins TRBV5-1 to TRBJ2-1; D not certain. Germline-derived CDR1 and CDR2 are SGHRS and YFSETQ. The V gene lost 1 base and the J gene lost 7 bases, with 6 bases spanning the gap. The CDR3 consists of 12 residues. The CDR3 sequence is CASSLRLNEQFF. CDR3 DNA: TGCGCCAGCAGCTTGAGGTTAAATGAGCAGTTCTTC. Together with reference TRBV5-1 and TRBJ2-1, the CDR3 gives the full variable domain: KAGVTQTPRYLIKTRGQQVTLSCSPISGHRSVSWYQQTPGQGLQFLFEYFSETQRNKGNFPGRFSGRQFSNSRSEMNVSTLELGDSALYLCASSLRLNEQFFGPGTRLTVL.